This TCR beta chain was sequenced in a study of identical twins. V lost 6 bases to trimming and J lost 6 bases, with 21 bases between them. The CDR3 has 16 residues. Germline V gene lookup returns CDR1 ENHRY and CDR2 SYGVKD. Via MiXCR, TCRdb re-called the 5' RACE reads, giving one row per CDR3 protein. There are over 550,000 distinct CDR3 sequences in the sample; less than 9% occur only once, and about 1.6% lies in the top ten. This clonotype was detected many times. Antigen unknown. Overall study findings and caveats: Alpha sequences that were out-of-frame and twin-shared showed an excess of low generation probability. There were fewer insertions in abundant cord blood beta clonotypes, but memory repertoires showed no such pattern.

This same sample was also part of a study on yellow fever vaccine responses in identical twins.

The chain links TRBV10-3 to TRBJ2-1, with a weak D call TRBD1 (6 bases). The sequencing sample was made of PBMCs. The receptor was isolated from a young woman in good health. The CDR3 DNA reads TGTGCCATCAGCAGAAGGGACACAGAGGGGGTCAATGAGCAGTTCTTC. Protein product: CAISRRDTEGVNEQFF.